This section outlines one T cell receptor beta chain sequence together with its context. The antigen is unknown. This record belongs to a study of a mutant IDH1 vaccine in newly diagnosed glioma. Study-wide background: Eight vaccinations went to patients in weeks 1, 3, 5, 7, 11, 15, 19, 23. Of treated patients, about 60% were men and approximately 40% women, averaging around 40 years. Findings and caveats of the study: A vaccine-induced immune response developed in 90% to 95% of the patients.

Profiled with immunoSEQ multiplex PCR; TCRdb holds only in-frame clones, not every one. The top ten hold 4% of the sample, which has approximately 62,000 clones, 80% to 90% seen once. Time point denoted: week 23, last vaccination. One vaccine dose held 300 ug of mutant IDH1 20-mer peptide and came with topical imiquimod. The CDR3 is 14 residues long. The germline CDR1 and CDR2 sequences are SGHRS and YFSETQ. V was clipped by 1 base and J by 6 bases; unmatched bases: 3. The sequenced sample was PBMCs, obtained from a glioma patient whose treatment included an IDH1 peptide vaccine. J is TRBJ1-5 and V is TRBV5-1, with 8 bases that match TRBD1. The receptor was isolated from a man aged 25-45 years with glioma. DNA of the CDR3: TGCGCCAGCAGCTTGACAGGGGGAGGTCAGCCCCAGCATTTT. This translates into CASSLTGGGQPQHF.